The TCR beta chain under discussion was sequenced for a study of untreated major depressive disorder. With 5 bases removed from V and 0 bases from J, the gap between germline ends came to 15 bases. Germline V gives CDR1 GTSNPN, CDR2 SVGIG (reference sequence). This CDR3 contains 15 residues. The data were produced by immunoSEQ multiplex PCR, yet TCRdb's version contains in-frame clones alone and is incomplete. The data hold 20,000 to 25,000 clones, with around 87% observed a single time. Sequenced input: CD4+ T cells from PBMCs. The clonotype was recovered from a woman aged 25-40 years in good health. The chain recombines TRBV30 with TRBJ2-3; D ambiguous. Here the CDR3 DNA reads TGTGCCTGGGCCGCGCCCAGTACTAGCACAGATACGCAGTATTTT. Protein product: CAWAAPSTSTDTQYF. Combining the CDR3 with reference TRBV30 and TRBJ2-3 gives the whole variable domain SQTIHQWPATLVQPVGSPLSLECTVEGTSNPNLYWYRQAAGRGLQLLFYSVGIGQISSEVPQNLSASRPQDRQFILSSKKLLLSDSGFYLCAWAAPSTSTDTQYFGPGTRLTVL.